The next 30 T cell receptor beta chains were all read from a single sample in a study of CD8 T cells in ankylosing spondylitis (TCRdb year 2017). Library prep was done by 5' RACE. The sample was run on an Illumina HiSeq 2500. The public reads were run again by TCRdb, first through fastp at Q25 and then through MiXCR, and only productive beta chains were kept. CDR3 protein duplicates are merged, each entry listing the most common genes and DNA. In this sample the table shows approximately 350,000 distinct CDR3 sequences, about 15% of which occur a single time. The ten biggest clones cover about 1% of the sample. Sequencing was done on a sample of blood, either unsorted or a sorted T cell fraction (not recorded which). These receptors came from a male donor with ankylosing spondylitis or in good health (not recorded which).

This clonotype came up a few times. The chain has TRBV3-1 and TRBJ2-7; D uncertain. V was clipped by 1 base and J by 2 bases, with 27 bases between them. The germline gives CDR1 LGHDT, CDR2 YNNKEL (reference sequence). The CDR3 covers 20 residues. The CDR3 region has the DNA TGTGCCAGCAGCCAAGTACCCCCCACCCCGGGCCTTCCTAGAGCCTACGAGCAGTACTTC. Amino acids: CASSQVPPTPGLPRAYEQYF.

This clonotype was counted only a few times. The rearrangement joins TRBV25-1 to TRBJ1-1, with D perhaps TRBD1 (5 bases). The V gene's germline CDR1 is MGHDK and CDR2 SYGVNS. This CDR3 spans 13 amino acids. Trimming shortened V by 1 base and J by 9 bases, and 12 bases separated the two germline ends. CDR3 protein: CASSELVGVKAFF. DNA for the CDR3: TGTGCCAGCAGTGAATTGGTAGGGGTGAAAGCTTTCTTT.

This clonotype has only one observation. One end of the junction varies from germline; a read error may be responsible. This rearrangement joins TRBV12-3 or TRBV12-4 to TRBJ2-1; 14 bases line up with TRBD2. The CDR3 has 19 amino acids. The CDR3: CAISLPPGLAGEGNNEQFF. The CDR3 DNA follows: TGTGCCATCAGTTTACCCCCGGGACTAGCGGGAGAGGGAAACAATGAGCAGTTCTTC.

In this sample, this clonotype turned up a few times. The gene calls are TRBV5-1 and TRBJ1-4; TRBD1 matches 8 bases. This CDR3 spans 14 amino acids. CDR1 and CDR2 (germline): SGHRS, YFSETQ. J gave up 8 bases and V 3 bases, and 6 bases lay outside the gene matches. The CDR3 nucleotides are TGCGCCAGCAGCTCCGGACAGGGTGGGGAAAAACTGTTTTTT. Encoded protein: CASSSGQGGEKLFF. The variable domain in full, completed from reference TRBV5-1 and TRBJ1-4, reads KAGVTQTPRYLIKTRGQQVTLSCSPISGHRSVSWYQQTPGQGLQFLFEYFSETQRNKGNFPGRFSGRQFSNSRSEMNVSTLELGDSALYLCASSSGQGGEKLFFGSGTQLSVL.

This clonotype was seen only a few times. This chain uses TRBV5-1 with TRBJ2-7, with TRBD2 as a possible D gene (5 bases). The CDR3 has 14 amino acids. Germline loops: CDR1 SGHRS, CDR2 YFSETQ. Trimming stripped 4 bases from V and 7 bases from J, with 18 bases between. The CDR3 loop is CASSPDWGRGEQYF. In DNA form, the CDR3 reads TGCGCCAGCAGCCCCGACTGGGGTCGGGGAGAGCAGTACTTC.

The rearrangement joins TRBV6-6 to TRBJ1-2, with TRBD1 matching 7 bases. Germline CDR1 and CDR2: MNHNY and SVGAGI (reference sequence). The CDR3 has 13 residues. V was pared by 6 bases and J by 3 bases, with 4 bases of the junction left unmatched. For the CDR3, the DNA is TGTGCCAGCAGCCCGGGACAGTACTATGGCTACACCTTC. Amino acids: CASSPGQYYGYTF.

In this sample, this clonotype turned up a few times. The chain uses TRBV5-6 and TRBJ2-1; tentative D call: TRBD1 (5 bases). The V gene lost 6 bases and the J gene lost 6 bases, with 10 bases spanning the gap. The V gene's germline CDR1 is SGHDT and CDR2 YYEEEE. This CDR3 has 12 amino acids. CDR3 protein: CASMSQGNEQFF. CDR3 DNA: TGTGCCAGCATGTCGCAGGGCAATGAGCAGTTCTTC.

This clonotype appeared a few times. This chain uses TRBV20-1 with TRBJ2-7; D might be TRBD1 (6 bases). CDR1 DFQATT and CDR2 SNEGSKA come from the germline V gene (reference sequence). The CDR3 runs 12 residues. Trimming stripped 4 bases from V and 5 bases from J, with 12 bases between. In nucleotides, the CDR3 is TGCAGTGCTACCGACAGGAAACACGAGCAGTACTTC. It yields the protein CSATDRKHEQYF.

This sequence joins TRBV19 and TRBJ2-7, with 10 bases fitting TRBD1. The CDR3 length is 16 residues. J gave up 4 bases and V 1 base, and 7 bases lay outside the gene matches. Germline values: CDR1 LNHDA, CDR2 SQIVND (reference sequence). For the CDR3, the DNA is TGTGCCAGTAGTATAGGAGCCGGGACAGGGGTGTACGAGCAGTACTTC. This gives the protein CASSIGAGTGVYEQYF.

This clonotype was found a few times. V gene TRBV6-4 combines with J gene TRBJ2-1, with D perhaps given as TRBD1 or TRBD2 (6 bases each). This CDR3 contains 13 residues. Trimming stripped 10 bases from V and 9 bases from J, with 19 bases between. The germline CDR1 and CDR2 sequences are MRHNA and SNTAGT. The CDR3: CATKGGPVSEQFF. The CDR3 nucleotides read TGTGCCACAAAGGGGGGCCCCGTATCTGAGCAGTTCTTC.

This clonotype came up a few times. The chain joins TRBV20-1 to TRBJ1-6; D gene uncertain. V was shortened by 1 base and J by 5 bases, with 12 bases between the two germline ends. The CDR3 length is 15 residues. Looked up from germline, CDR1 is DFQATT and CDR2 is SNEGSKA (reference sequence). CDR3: CSARVSGKNNSPLHF. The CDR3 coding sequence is TGCAGTGCTAGAGTTTCAGGCAAGAATAATTCACCCCTCCACTTT.

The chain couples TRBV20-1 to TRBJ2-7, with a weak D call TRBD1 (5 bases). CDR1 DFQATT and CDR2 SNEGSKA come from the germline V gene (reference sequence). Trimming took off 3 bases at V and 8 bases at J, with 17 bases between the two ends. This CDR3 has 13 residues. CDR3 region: CSARIGSAGKQYF. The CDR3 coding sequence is TGCAGTGCTAGGATTGGCAGTGCAGGGAAGCAGTACTTC.

CDR3: CASSLGQYKKLNTGELFF. The CDR3 DNA reads TGTGCCAGCAGCTTAGGCCAGTATAAGAAATTGAACACCGGGGAGCTGTTTTTT. The rearrangement uses TRBV11-1 and TRBJ2-2; D is undetermined. Germline loops: CDR1 SGHAT, CDR2 FQDESV (reference sequence). The germline V and J ends were trimmed by 1 base and 1 base, with 16 bases remaining between them. The CDR3 has 18 residues.

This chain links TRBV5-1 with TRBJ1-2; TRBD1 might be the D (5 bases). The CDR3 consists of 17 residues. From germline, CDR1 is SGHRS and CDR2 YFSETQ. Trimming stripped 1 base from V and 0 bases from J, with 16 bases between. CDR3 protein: CASSLTAGSNPNYGYTF. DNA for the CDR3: TGCGCCAGCAGCTTGACGGCAGGGTCGAATCCTAACTATGGCTACACCTTC.

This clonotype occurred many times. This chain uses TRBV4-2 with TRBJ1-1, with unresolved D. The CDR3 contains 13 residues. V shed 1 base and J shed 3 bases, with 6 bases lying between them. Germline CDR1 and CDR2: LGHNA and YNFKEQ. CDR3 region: CASSQVGDTEAFF. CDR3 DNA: TGTGCCAGCAGCCAAGTCGGGGACACTGAAGCTTTCTTT.

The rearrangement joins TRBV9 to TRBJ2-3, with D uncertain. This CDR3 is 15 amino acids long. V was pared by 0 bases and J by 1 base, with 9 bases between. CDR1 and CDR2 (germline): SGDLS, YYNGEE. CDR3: CASSVDWYRTDTQYF. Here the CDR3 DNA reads TGTGCCAGCAGCGTAGATTGGTATCGCACAGATACGCAGTATTTT.

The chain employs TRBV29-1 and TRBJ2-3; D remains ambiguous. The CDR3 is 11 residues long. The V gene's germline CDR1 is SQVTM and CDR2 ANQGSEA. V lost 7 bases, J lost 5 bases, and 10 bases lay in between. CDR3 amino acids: CSGGPGDTQYF. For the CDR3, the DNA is TGCAGCGGTGGACCAGGAGATACGCAGTATTTT.

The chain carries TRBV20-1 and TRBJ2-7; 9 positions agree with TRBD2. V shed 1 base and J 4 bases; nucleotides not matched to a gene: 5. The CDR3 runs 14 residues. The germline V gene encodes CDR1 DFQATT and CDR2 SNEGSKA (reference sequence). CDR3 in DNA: TGCAGTGCTAGAGTTGGGAGCGGGGGGTACGAGCAGTACTTC. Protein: CSARVGSGGYEQYF.

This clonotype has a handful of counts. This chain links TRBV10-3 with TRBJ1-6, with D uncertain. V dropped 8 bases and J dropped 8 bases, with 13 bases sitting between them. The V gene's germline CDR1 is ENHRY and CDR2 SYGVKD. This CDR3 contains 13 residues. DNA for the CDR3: TGTGCCATCCGTTCGCAAAGGGATTCACCCCTCCACTTT. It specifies CAIRSQRDSPLHF.

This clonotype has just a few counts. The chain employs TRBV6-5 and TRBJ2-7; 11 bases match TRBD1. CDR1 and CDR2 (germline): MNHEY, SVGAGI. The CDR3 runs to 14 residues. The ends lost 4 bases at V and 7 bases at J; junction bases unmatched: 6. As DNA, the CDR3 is TGTGCCAGCAGTTTTGGACAGGGGGCGCGGGAGCAGTACTTC. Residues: CASSFGQGAREQYF.

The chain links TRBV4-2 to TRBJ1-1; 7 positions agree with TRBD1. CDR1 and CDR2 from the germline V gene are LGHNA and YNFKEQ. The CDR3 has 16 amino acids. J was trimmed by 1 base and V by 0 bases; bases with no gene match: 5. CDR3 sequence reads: CASSQEGTVRNTEAFF. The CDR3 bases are TGTGCCAGCAGCCAAGAGGGGACAGTCAGGAACACTGAAGCTTTCTTT.

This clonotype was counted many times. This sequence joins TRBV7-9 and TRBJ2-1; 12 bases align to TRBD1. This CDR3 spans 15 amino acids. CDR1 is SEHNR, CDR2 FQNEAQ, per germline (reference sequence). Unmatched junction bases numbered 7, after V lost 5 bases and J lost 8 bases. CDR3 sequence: CASSRTGQGAYEQFF. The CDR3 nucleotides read TGTGCCAGCAGCCGAACGGGACAGGGGGCATATGAGCAGTTCTTC.

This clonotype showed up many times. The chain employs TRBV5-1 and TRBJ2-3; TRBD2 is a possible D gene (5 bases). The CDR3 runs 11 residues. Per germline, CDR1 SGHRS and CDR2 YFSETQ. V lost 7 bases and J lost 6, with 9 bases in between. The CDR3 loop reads CASRTGDTQYF. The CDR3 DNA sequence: TGCGCCAGCCGGACGGGGGATACGCAGTATTTT.

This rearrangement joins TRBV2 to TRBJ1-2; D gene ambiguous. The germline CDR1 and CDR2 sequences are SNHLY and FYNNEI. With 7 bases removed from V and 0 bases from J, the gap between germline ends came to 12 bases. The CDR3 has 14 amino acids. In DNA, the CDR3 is TGTGCCAGCACCCAAATGGGAGCTAACTATGGCTACACCTTC. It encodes CASTQMGANYGYTF.

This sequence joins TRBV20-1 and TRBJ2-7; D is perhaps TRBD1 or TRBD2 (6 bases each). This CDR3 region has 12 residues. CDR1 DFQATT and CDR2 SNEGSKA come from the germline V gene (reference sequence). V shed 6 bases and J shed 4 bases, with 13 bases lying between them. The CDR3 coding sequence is TGCAGTGCCGCACGGGGGCAATACGAGCAGTACTTC. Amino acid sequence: CSAARGQYEQYF.

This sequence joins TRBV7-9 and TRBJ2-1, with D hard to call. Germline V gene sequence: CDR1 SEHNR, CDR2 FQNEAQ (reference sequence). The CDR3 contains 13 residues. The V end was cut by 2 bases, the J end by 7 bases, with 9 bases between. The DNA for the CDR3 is TGTGCCAGCAGCTTATCCTCCGGGAATGAGCAGTTCTTC. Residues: CASSLSSGNEQFF.

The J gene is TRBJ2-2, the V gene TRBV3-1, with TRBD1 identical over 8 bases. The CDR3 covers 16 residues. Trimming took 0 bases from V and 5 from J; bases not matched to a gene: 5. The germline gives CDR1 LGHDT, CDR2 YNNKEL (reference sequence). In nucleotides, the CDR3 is TGTGCCAGCAGCCAAGATAGAACAGGGGGGACCGGGGAGCTGTTTTTT. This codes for CASSQDRTGGTGELFF.

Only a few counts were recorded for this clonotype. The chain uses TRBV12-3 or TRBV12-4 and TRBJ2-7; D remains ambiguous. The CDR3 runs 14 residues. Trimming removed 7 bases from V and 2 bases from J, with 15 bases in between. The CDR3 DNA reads TGTGCCAGCACCCAAACCACCGACCCCTACGAGCAGTACTTC. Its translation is CASTQTTDPYEQYF.

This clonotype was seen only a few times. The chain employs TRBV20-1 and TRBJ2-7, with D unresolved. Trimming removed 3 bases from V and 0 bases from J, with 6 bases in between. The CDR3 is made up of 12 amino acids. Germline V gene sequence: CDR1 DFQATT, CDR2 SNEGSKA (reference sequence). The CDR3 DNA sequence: TGCAGTGCTAGGACTGACTCCTACGAGCAGTACTTC. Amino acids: CSARTDSYEQYF.

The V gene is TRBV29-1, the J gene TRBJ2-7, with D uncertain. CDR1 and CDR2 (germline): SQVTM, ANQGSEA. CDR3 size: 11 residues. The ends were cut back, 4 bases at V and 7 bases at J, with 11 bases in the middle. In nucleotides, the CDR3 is TGCAGCGTTGCTCAGTCTCGGGAGCAGTACTTC. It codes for CSVAQSREQYF.